One and the same sample provided the 20 T cell receptor beta chains below, sequenced in a study of T cells in Graves' hyperthyroidism and ophthalmopathy. Using RNA transcripts as the source, TCR beta CDR3 regions were amplified. The HTBI primer set served for first-round RT-PCR of the TCR CDR3. TCRdb ran MiXCR on the multiplex PCR reads and lists one entry per CDR3 protein. This sample has around 500,000 distinct CDR3 sequences; about 16% occur once, and the top ten carry approximately 30%. Sequences were obtained from blood. These receptors all stem from a woman in her twenties or thirties with Graves' ophthalmopathy.

This clonotype has more than one count but fewer than ten. The chain carries TRBV19 and TRBJ1-2; possibly TRBD1 for D (6 bases). Trimming left V 2 bases short and J 6 bases short, with 16 bases between. The V gene's germline CDR1 is LNHDA and CDR2 SQIVND (reference sequence). This CDR3 contains 15 residues. The CDR3 loop is CASSIHPGEIHGYTF. In DNA, the CDR3 is TGTGCCAGTAGTATACATCCAGGGGAGATCCATGGCTACACCTTC.

The rearrangement links TRBV28 to TRBJ2-1, with 9 bases fitting TRBD1. This CDR3 contains 16 residues. In germline, CDR1 is MDHEN, CDR2 SYDVKM. J lost 5 bases, V lost 5 bases, and 10 bases had no gene match. CDR3 in DNA: TGTGCCAGCAGTGTCCTTTCGGGACAGGGCCACAATGAGCAGTTCTTC. It encodes CASSVLSGQGHNEQFF. The variable domain in full, with the rest retrieved from reference TRBV28 and TRBJ2-1, is DVKVTQSSRYLVKRTGEKVFLECVQDMDHENMFWYRQDPGLGLRLIYFSYDVKMKEKGDIPEGYSVSREKKERFSLILESASTNQTSMYLCASSVLSGQGHNEQFFGPGTRLTVL.

The rearrangement joins TRBV15 to TRBJ1-5; 9 bases agree with TRBD1. The CDR3 totals 15 residues. Trimming at V came to 0 bases and at J to 6 bases, leaving 3 bases not matched to a gene. Germline V gene sequence: CDR1 LNHNV, CDR2 YYDKDF (reference sequence). Here the CDR3 reads CATSRDGTGRQPQHF. CDR3 DNA sequence: TGTGCCACCAGCAGAGACGGGACAGGGCGTCAGCCCCAGCATTTT.

This clonotype was counted many times. This rearrangement joins TRBV30 to TRBJ2-1; D gene ambiguous. V was pared by 0 bases and J by 8 bases, with 8 bases between. Looked up from germline, CDR1 is GTSNPN and CDR2 is SVGIG (reference sequence). The CDR3 is 12 residues long. The CDR3 region has the DNA TGTGCCTGGAGTGTGGCGACGCATGAGCAGTTCTTC. Residues: CAWSVATHEQFF.

Ten or more counts support this clonotype. This chain connects TRBV6-2 or TRBV6-3 to TRBJ2-2; D ambiguous. This CDR3 is 14 amino acids long. Deletions cut 5 bases from V and 4 bases from J, with 11 bases between. The germline V gene encodes CDR1 MNHEY and CDR2 SVGEGT. CDR3 in DNA: TGTGCCAGCAGTCCGTCCTGGGGCACCGGGGAGCTGTTTTTT. Protein: CASSPSWGTGELFF.

V gene TRBV7-2 combines with J gene TRBJ1-4; D is perhaps TRBD1 (6 bases). The CDR3 totals 16 residues. Germline V gene data show CDR1 as SGHTA and CDR2 as FQGNSA. The germline V and J ends were trimmed by 5 bases and 8 bases, with 21 bases remaining between them. This CDR3 reads CASSPLTSRGGEKLFF. The CDR3 bases are TGTGCCAGCAGCCCACTCACCTCCAGGGGCGGGGAAAAACTGTTTTTT.

This clonotype came up many times. The chain joins TRBV11-2 to TRBJ2-7; 8 nucleotides line up with TRBD1. V lost 5 bases, J lost 4 bases, and 13 bases stayed unmatched. The germline V gene has CDR1 SGHAT and CDR2 FQNNGV. There are 16 residues in the CDR3. The CDR3 is CASSTRQGNRGYEQYF. Here the CDR3 DNA reads TGTGCCAGCAGCACCCGACAGGGGAACCGAGGTTACGAGCAGTACTTC.

This clonotype was counted between two and nine times. V usage is TRBV5-5 and J usage is TRBJ2-7; a possible D gene is TRBD2 (7 bases). This CDR3 is built from 15 residues. Trimming took 3 bases from V and 5 from J, leaving 18 bases between them. Germline V CDR1 and CDR2: SGHKS, YYEKEE (reference sequence). CDR3 protein: CASSWGGGLGDEQYF. As DNA, the CDR3 is TGTGCCAGCAGCTGGGGGGGGGGCCTGGGAGACGAGCAGTACTTC.

The genes are TRBV20-1 and TRBJ2-1; D not resolved. The germline gives CDR1 DFQATT, CDR2 SNEGSKA (reference sequence). CDR3 size: 11 residues. Trimming cost V 4 bases and J 5 bases, with 6 bases left between them. This CDR3 is CSAIFDNEQFF. For the CDR3, the DNA is TGCAGTGCTATCTTCGACAATGAGCAGTTCTTC.

This clonotype was detected many times. This chain links TRBV20-1 with TRBJ2-7, with D perhaps TRBD1 (6 bases). Trimming cost V 5 bases and J 2 bases, with 19 bases left between them. The germline V gene encodes CDR1 DFQATT and CDR2 SNEGSKA (reference sequence). The CDR3 consists of 15 residues. The CDR3 loop is CSARPLDSLTYEQYF. The DNA for the CDR3 is TGCAGTGCTCGCCCCTTGGACAGCTTAACCTACGAGCAGTACTTC.

This clonotype was seen only once. The gene calls are TRBV10-3 and TRBJ2-7; 10 bases fit TRBD2. Trimming took 2 bases from V and 7 from J; bases not matched to a gene: 5. CDR1 and CDR2 from the germline V gene are ENHRY and SYGVKD. The CDR3 spans 14 residues. The CDR3, as DNA: TGTGCCATCAGTGAGGCTAGCGGGAGTAGGGAGCAGTACTTC. It encodes CAISEASGSREQYF.

The rearrangement joins TRBV6-5 to TRBJ1-1; D is possibly TRBD1 (5 bases). The V gene lost 8 bases and the J gene lost 5 bases, with 18 bases spanning the gap. Germline assignment: CDR1 MNHEY and CDR2 SVGAGI. The CDR3 loop spans 14 amino acids. CDR3 in amino acids: CASRVSGGSTEAFF. The CDR3, as DNA: TGTGCCAGCCGCGTATCCGGGGGGAGTACTGAAGCTTTCTTT.

There are many counts of this clonotype. Germline and junction disagree at one end, which may indicate a read error. V and J are TRBV13 and TRBJ2-3; 13 bases line up with TRBD2. Germline V gene lookup returns CDR1 PRHDT and CDR2 FYEKMQ (reference sequence). This CDR3 is 18 amino acids long. CDR3 residues: CASSHWARTSGSTDTQYF. CDR3 bases: TGTGCCAGCAGCCATTGGGCGAGGACTAGCGGGAGCACGGATACGCAGTATTTT.

This clonotype has a count of ten or more. The J gene is TRBJ2-1, the V gene TRBV5-1; possible D gene TRBD1, 5 bases. The CDR3 has 15 residues. V gave up 0 bases and J gave up 3 bases, with 10 bases separating them. Germline loops: CDR1 SGHRS, CDR2 YFSETQ. This chain's CDR3 is CASSLGRESYNEQFF. CDR3 sequence (DNA): TGCGCCAGCAGCTTGGGCAGGGAAAGCTACAATGAGCAGTTCTTC.

The sample holds many counts of this clonotype. The CDR3 coding sequence is TGTGCCAGCAGTTCAACCGGGACTAGCGTTTACAATGAGCAGTTCTTC. This codes for CASSSTGTSVYNEQFF. The chain combines TRBV28 with TRBJ2-1; 10 bases fit TRBD2. The CDR3 is made up of 16 amino acids. From germline, CDR1 is MDHEN and CDR2 SYDVKM. V shed 4 bases, J shed 4 bases, and the junction held 7 bases outside the gene matches.

This rearrangement joins TRBV7-9 to TRBJ1-1; D unclear. Per germline, CDR1 SEHNR and CDR2 FQNEAQ (reference sequence). The CDR3 sequence is 15 residues long. Trimming pared 4 bases from V and 4 bases from J, leaving 16 bases between. The CDR3 region is CASSWMGGVGTEAFF. The CDR3 DNA reads as TGTGCCAGCAGCTGGATGGGAGGAGTGGGCACTGAAGCTTTCTTT.

About this clonotype itself: A much larger clone lies a single base off, so this may be a read error. The rearrangement links TRBV2 to TRBJ1-1; D perhaps matches TRBD1 (5 bases). The CDR3 length is 13 residues. CDR1 and CDR2 from the germline V gene are SNHLY and FYNNEI. CDR3 region: CASSDYRNTEALF. CDR3 nucleotide sequence: TGTGCCAGCAGCGACTACAGGAACACTGAAGCTCTCTTT.

This clonotype was found many times. The rearrangement joins TRBV20-1 to TRBJ2-3; 11 nucleotides align to TRBD1. The trim removed 1 base at V and 3 bases at J, leaving 9 bases unmatched. CDR1 is DFQATT and CDR2 is SNEGSKA in the germline V gene (reference sequence). The CDR3 totals 17 residues. For the CDR3, the DNA is TGCAGTGCTAGAGGACCGGTGGGGACAGGGGGGACAGATACGCAGTATTTT. Translation gives CSARGPVGTGGTDTQYF.

This clonotype was counted ten times or more. The chain couples TRBV5-1 to TRBJ1-6, with a weak D call TRBD1 (5 bases). The V gene lost 0 bases and the J gene lost 7 bases, with 11 bases spanning the gap. The CDR3 runs 15 residues. The germline V gene encodes CDR1 SGHRS and CDR2 YFSETQ. The CDR3 here is CASSLDGGGNSPLHF. The CDR3 coding sequence is TGCGCCAGCAGCTTGGATGGCGGGGGGAATTCACCCCTCCACTTT.

This clonotype was recorded many times. The genes are TRBV28 and TRBJ2-7, with D perhaps matching TRBD1 (6 bases). Trimming pared 4 bases from V and 3 bases from J, leaving 13 bases between. The CDR3 has 14 amino acids. CDR1 and CDR2 (germline): MDHEN, SYDVKM. For the CDR3, the DNA is TGTGCCAGCAGTTCACAGGGTTCGGTCTACGAGCAGTACTTC. Translation: CASSSQGSVYEQYF.